This T cell receptor (beta chain) was captured in a study of blood T cell repertoires in COVID-19. In the study overall: Sites in the United States, Italy and Spain provided acute and convalescent COVID-19 samples. T cells, B-cell-depleted T cells, or PBMCs supplied cDNA or gDNA.

As originally analysed: Quantification of nucleated cells was approximated via reference gene primer amplification. Assay used: immunoSEQ multiplex PCR; TCRdb lists only in-frame clones, some missing. The V and J calls and clone size are taken from that table; D and trimming were inferred from the DNA. The table has 290,000 or so clones, 70% to 90% seen once. Sequenced input: peripheral blood. The source is a man between 65 and 85 years old with acute or convalescent COVID-19.

CDR3 coding DNA: TGTGCCATCAGTGGACAGGGGAATGGGCAGTACTTC. Its translation: CAISGQGNGQYF. The gene calls are TRBV10-3 and TRBJ2-7; TRBD1 matches 8 bases. CDR1 and CDR2 from the germline V gene are ENHRY and SYGVKD. This CDR3 contains 12 residues. V shed 4 bases, J shed 9 bases, and the junction held 5 bases outside the gene matches.